The 15 T cell receptor beta chains below come from one sample, sequenced in a study of cytomegalovirus exposure and HLA in healthy donors. Vbeta (60) and Jbeta (13) primers were used in the PCR. Produced via immunoSEQ multiplex PCR; TCRdb's table is partial and in-frame only. The repertoire holds roughly 92,000 clones, with about 80% as singletons. Sequenced input: PBMCs. These TCRs come from a woman between 50 and 59 years old in good health and CMV-seropositive.

The J gene is TRBJ1-6, the V gene TRBV27; D uncertain. CDR1 and CDR2 (germline): MNHEY, SMNVEV (reference sequence). This CDR3 region has 17 residues. The V end lost 2 bases, the J end lost 0 bases, and 11 bases lay between the germline ends. The CDR3 sequence is CASSLNPTLSYNSPLHF. CDR3 bases: TGTGCCAGCAGTTTAAACCCTACCCTCTCCTATAATTCACCCCTCCACTTT.

On this clone itself: One end of the junction does not line up with germline, which may come from a read error. CDR3 nucleotides: TGCGCCAGCAGCTTTTACAAGCTAGCGGGAGGGAACACCGGGGAGCTGCTTTTT. Translation: CASSFYKLAGGNTGELLF. This chain uses TRBV5-1 with TRBJ2-2; TRBD2 agrees at 12 bases. The CDR3 is 18 residues long. Germline V CDR1 and CDR2: SGHRS, YFSETQ.

There are a few counts of this clone. The V gene is TRBV7-9, the J gene TRBJ2-1, with D possibly being TRBD2 (6 bases). CDR1 is SEHNR, CDR2 FQNEAQ, per germline (reference sequence). V was pared by 5 bases and J by 4 bases, with 15 bases between. This CDR3 is built from 15 residues. CDR3 amino acids: CASSPTRRVYNEQFF. For the CDR3, the DNA is TGTGCCAGCAGCCCCACGCGGAGGGTTTACAATGAGCAGTTCTTC.

The genes are TRBV4-1 and TRBJ2-5; 8 positions match TRBD1. The V gene's germline CDR1 is MGHRA and CDR2 YSYEKL. The CDR3 totals 16 residues. Losses at the gene ends were 0 bases for V and 11 bases for J; bases not matched to a gene: 14. The CDR3 DNA reads as TGCGCCAGCAGCCAAGATCTGCGACAGGGGAGTGGTGGGCAGTACTTC. It codes for CASSQDLRQGSGGQYF.

The chain recombines TRBV10-2 with TRBJ1-6; weak D call: TRBD1 (6 bases). The CDR3 extends over 13 amino acids. CDR1 is WSHSY, CDR2 SAAADI, per germline. The ends were cut back, 8 bases at V and 8 bases at J, with 13 bases in the middle. As DNA, the CDR3 is TGCGCCAGCCGGGACACCTCCGATTCACCCCTCCACTTT. Translating gives CASRDTSDSPLHF.

About this clone: Other DNA sequences in this sample translate to the same CDR3. V and J are TRBV18 and TRBJ2-3; weak D call: TRBD1 (5 bases). CDR3 length: 13 amino acids. Germline V gives CDR1 KGHSH, CDR2 LQKENI. V dropped 0 bases and J dropped 6 bases, with 7 bases sitting between them. CDR3 in amino acids: CASSPPAGDTQYF. The CDR3 DNA reads as TGTGCCAGCTCACCACCGGCAGGGGATACGCAGTATTTT.

V and J are TRBV7-2 and TRBJ1-2, with TRBD1 as a possible D gene (6 bases). The CDR3 is 14 residues long. V lost 2 bases to trimming and J lost 13 bases, with 20 bases between them. The germline CDR1 and CDR2 sequences are SGHTA and FQGNSA. In DNA, the CDR3 is TGTGCCAGCAGCTTAAAACTTCTCTCCGGGACACCCACCTTC. It codes for CASSLKLLSGTPTF.

The rearrangement joins TRBV21-1 to TRBJ1-1; the table's D call of TRBD1 was not tested on the DNA. TRBV21-1 represents a pseudogene. CDR3 length equals 15 residues. This CDR3 is CASSAIRAGDTEAFF. The CDR3 DNA is TGTGCCAGCAGCGCTATTCGGGCAGGGGACACTGAAGCTTTCTTT.

J is TRBJ1-2 and V is TRBV11-3; no clear D. Germline-derived CDR1 and CDR2 are SGHNT and YENEEA. Trimming left V 5 bases short and J 1 base short, with 14 bases between. This CDR3 has 15 amino acids. This CDR3 is CASSLRHADNYGYTF. As DNA, the CDR3 is TGTGCCAGCAGCCTCCGACACGCTGATAACTATGGCTACACCTTC.

The table lists this clone with a few counts. The genes are TRBV11-2 and TRBJ1-1; D might be TRBD1 (6 bases). Germline V gene data show CDR1 as SGHAT and CDR2 as FQNNGV. The CDR3 consists of 14 residues. V was cut by 7 bases and J by 7 bases, with 19 bases left in between. The CDR3 protein is CASKGRAGEDEAFF. In nucleotides, the CDR3 is TGTGCCAGCAAAGGTAGGGCAGGGGAAGATGAAGCTTTCTTT.

The genes are TRBV10-3 and TRBJ1-3, with TRBD1 matching 7 bases. The junction had 9 bases not matched to a gene; V was cut back by 6 bases and J by 4 bases. This CDR3 is 15 amino acids long. The germline gives CDR1 ENHRY, CDR2 SYGVKD. CDR3 nucleotides: TGTGCCATCAGGGGGACAGTCGGTGGCGGAAACACCATATATTTT. Amino acid sequence: CAIRGTVGGGNTIYF.

The chain combines TRBV6-4 with TRBJ2-3, with 8 bases lining up with TRBD2. CDR1 is MRHNA and CDR2 is SNTAGT in the germline V gene. V was pared by 11 bases and J by 0 bases, with 7 bases of the junction left unmatched. The CDR3 covers 14 residues. CDR3 DNA: TGTGCCTCAGCGGCTAGCGGGAGCACAGATACGCAGTATTTT. Protein sequence: CASAASGSTDTQYF.

CDR3 loop: CASSLRTENEKLFF. CDR3 coding DNA: TGTGCCAGCAGCTTGCGGACAGAAAATGAAAAACTGTTTTTT. The rearrangement uses TRBV7-9 and TRBJ1-4, with D possibly being TRBD1 (6 bases). The CDR3 extends over 14 amino acids. Germline V gene sequence: CDR1 SEHNR, CDR2 FQNEAQ (reference sequence). Trimming left V 3 bases short and J 5 bases short, with 10 bases between.

This clone turned up a few times. The chain couples TRBV5-1 to TRBJ2-1, with 9 bases fitting TRBD1. The CDR3 covers 15 residues. Germline V lookup: CDR1 SGHRS, CDR2 YFSETQ. J gave up 7 bases and V 4 bases, and 9 bases lay outside the gene matches. The CDR3 DNA is TGCGCCAGCAGCACCGCCGGGACAGGGCTGAATGAGCAGTTCTTC. Protein product: CASSTAGTGLNEQFF.

This clone was observed a few times. This rearrangement joins TRBV20-1 to TRBJ2-5; no reliable D call. Germline-derived CDR1 and CDR2 are DFQATT and SNEGSKA (reference sequence). This CDR3 comprises 11 residues. V was cut by 1 base and J by 3 bases, with 3 bases left in between. The CDR3 loop reads CSARGEETQYF. The CDR3 DNA reads as TGCAGTGCTAGAGGCGAAGAGACCCAGTACTTC.